What follows is one TCR beta chain and its context. Antigen unknown. This table comes from immunoSEQ multiplex PCR, and its TCRdb copy is limited to in-frame clones, with some not included. The profile shows roughly 43,000 clones, more than 65% of them singletons. This sample stems from a study of CD4 T cells in relation to SARS-CoV-2 and coronaviruses. About the research overall: After around 10 days of antigen culture, PBMC TCR beta CDR3s were sequenced.

CDR1 is SGHAT and CDR2 is FQNNGV in the germline V gene. Trimming pared 5 bases from V and 10 bases from J, leaving 6 bases between. CDR3 length: 10 amino acids. The receptor comes from an adult with COVID-19. The source material was naive CD4+ T cells from PBMCs, cultured in vitro. Described subset: naive CD4+ T cells isolated by negative enrichment. V usage is TRBV11-2 and J usage is TRBJ2-1; D gene unclear. The CDR3 DNA sequence: TGTGCCAGCAGCAACAGCGAGCAGTTCTTC. Its translation is CASSNSEQFF.